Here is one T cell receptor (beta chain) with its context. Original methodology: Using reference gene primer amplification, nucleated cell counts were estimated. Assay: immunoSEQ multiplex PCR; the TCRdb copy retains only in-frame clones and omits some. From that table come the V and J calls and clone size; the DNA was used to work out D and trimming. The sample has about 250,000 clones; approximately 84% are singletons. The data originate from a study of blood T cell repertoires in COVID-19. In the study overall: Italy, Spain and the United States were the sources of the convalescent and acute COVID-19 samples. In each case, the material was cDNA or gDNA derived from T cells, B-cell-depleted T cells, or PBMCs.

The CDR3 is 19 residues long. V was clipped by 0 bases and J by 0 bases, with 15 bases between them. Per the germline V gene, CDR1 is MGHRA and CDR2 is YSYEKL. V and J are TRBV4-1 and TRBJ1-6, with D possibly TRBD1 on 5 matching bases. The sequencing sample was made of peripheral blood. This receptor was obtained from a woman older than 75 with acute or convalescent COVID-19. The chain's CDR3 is CASSQERQGLSSYNSPLHF. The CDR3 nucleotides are TGCGCCAGCAGCCAAGAACGGCAGGGCTTGAGCTCCTATAATTCACCCCTCCACTTT.